This TCR beta chain was recovered during a study of OX40 agonist ivuxolimab in advanced cancers. The overall study: At roughly 83% male, the cohort had a mean age of 60 years, ranging from about 23 to 80.

Method: immunoSEQ multiplex PCR; TCRdb's copy keeps in-frame clones and lacks some. The table has some 100,000 clones, about 87% seen once; the top ten hold 0.79%. Germline V gives CDR1 MNHNS, CDR2 SASEGT. V shed 5 bases and J shed 0 bases, with 11 bases lying between them. The length of the CDR3 is 15 residues. The V gene is TRBV6-1, the J gene TRBJ2-1; D may be TRBD1 (5 bases). This specimen consisted of CD4+ or CD8+ T cells sorted from blood, obtained in a trial of the OX40 agonist ivuxolimab. This receptor was identified in an adult with an advanced solid tumor such as melanoma, head and neck, liver or kidney cancer. Here the CDR3 DNA reads TGTGCCAGCAGTCCCCAGACAGACTCCTACAATGAGCAGTTCTTC. Protein sequence: CASSPQTDSYNEQFF.